A single sample gave rise to the 23 T cell receptor beta chains below, sequenced in a study of CD8+ T cells in alopecia areata. Treatment meaning: oral pan-JAK inhibitor, 5-10 mg twice daily. RNA extraction and reverse transcription yielded cDNA as sequencing template. The repertoire was sequenced with immunoSEQ multiplex PCR; TCRdb's copy has only in-frame clones and lacks some. The table records 160,000 or so clones, roughly two thirds of them present only once. The sequenced sample was CD4+ T cells sorted from blood, obtained at week 4, from a patient treated with tofacitinib. The receptors stem from a human donor with alopecia areata.

This chain links TRBV29-1 with TRBJ1-1; TRBD1 matches at 7 bases. Unmatched junction bases numbered 3, after V lost 3 bases and J lost 2 bases. Germline V gene sequence: CDR1 SQVTM, CDR2 ANQGSEA. The CDR3 runs to 13 residues. CDR3 sequence reads: CSVERDSNTEAFF. CDR3 coding DNA: TGCAGCGTTGAGAGGGACAGCAACACTGAAGCTTTCTTT.

The V call is TRBV29-1, the J call TRBJ2-2; D remains unclear. The CDR3 runs 12 residues. V lost 7 bases and J 6 bases, leaving 12 bases between the germline ends. Germline loops: CDR1 SQVTM, CDR2 ANQGSEA. In DNA, the CDR3 is TGCAGCGCTCAGGCTCCCCCCGGGGAGCTGTTTTTT. Its translation: CSAQAPPGELFF.

This clone has a single count. The chain employs TRBV29-1 and TRBJ1-1; 8 bases fit TRBD1. CDR1 and CDR2 (germline): SQVTM, ANQGSEA. The junction had 3 bases not matched to a gene; V was cut back by 5 bases and J by 4 bases. The CDR3 is 12 amino acids. The CDR3 DNA follows: TGCAGCGTTCAGGACAGGGTCACTGAAGCTTTCTTT. Translation: CSVQDRVTEAFF. Full variable domain (rest looked up from reference TRBV29-1 and TRBJ1-1): SAVISQKPSRDICQRGTSLTIQCQVDSQVTMMFWYRQQPGQSLTLIATANQGSEATYESGFVIDKFPISRPNLTFSTLTVSNMSPEDSSIYLCSVQDRVTEAFFGQGTRLTVV.

The chain carries TRBV30 and TRBJ2-5, with D maybe TRBD2 (6 bases). Between the trimmed V and J ends, which lost 4 bases and 5 bases, there was a span of 20 bases. Germline CDR1 and CDR2: GTSNPN and SVGIG (reference sequence). This CDR3 comprises 15 residues. The CDR3 DNA is TGTGCCTGGACGCCTCCGGGGCCCCGGGAGGAGACCCAGTACTTC. Translation gives CAWTPPGPREETQYF.

J is TRBJ2-7 and V is TRBV10-2; D possibly corresponds to TRBD2 (6 bases). This CDR3 comprises 13 residues. Germline V gene data show CDR1 as WSHSY and CDR2 as SAAADI. Trimming cost V 6 bases and J 0 bases, with 9 bases left between them. The CDR3 sequence: CASRAGSSYEQYF. CDR3 coding DNA: TGCGCCAGCAGAGCGGGTAGCTCCTACGAGCAGTACTTC.

The gene calls are TRBV11-3 and TRBJ1-1; D uncertain. V lost 5 bases and J 4 bases, leaving 11 bases between the germline ends. Germline values: CDR1 SGHNT, CDR2 YENEEA. The CDR3 runs to 13 residues. CDR3 nucleotides: TGTGCCAGCAGCGTCGCACTGAGCACTGAAGCTTTCTTT. It codes for CASSVALSTEAFF.

The rearrangement links TRBV2 to TRBJ2-3; D tentatively fits TRBD1 or TRBD2 (5 bases each). With 5 bases removed from V and 5 bases from J, the gap between germline ends came to 11 bases. The germline CDR1 and CDR2 sequences are SNHLY and FYNNEI. This CDR3 has 13 amino acids. The CDR3 protein is CASSPSGRDTQYF. DNA of the CDR3: TGTGCCAGCAGTCCCTCAGGGAGAGATACGCAGTATTTT. Based on the CDR3 plus reference TRBV2 and TRBJ2-3, the full variable domain is EPEVTQTPSHQVTQMGQEVILRCVPISNHLYFYWYRQILGQKVEFLVSFYNNEISEKSEIFDDQFSVERPDGSNFTLKIRSTKLEDSAMYFCASSPSGRDTQYFGPGTRLTVL.

The V and J genes are TRBV10-3 and TRBJ1-1; no reliable D call. The germline gives CDR1 ENHRY, CDR2 SYGVKD. V shed 1 base and J shed 0 bases, with 0 bases lying between them. The CDR3 spans 12 residues. In DNA form, the CDR3 reads TGTGCCATCAGTGAGTTGAACACTGAAGCTTTCTTT. This codes for CAISELNTEAFF.

The genes are TRBV27 and TRBJ2-1; D call uncertain. The CDR3 has 13 amino acids. With 2 bases removed from V and 4 bases from J, the gap between germline ends came to 6 bases. Germline V CDR1 and CDR2: MNHEY, SMNVEV (reference sequence). In DNA form, the CDR3 reads TGTGCCAGCAGTTTAGGCCGATACAATGAGCAGTTCTTC. Translation: CASSLGRYNEQFF.

J is TRBJ1-1 and V is TRBV18; tentatively, D is TRBD1 (5 bases). There are 14 residues in the CDR3. V dropped 2 bases and J dropped 4 bases, with 11 bases sitting between them. CDR1 KGHSH and CDR2 LQKENI come from the germline V gene. CDR3 loop: CASSPGRAGTEAFF. The CDR3 bases are TGTGCCAGCTCACCAGGCAGGGCAGGCACTGAAGCTTTCTTT.

This clone was seen a handful of times. CDR3 loop: CATSRVPNQNIQYF. CDR3 coding DNA: TGTGCCACCAGCAGAGTCCCAAATCAAAACATTCAGTACTTC. The chain employs TRBV15 and TRBJ2-4, with D unclear. The V gene's germline CDR1 is LNHNV and CDR2 YYDKDF (reference sequence). This CDR3 comprises 14 residues. The V end was cut by 1 base, the J end by 5 bases, with 9 bases between.

The CDR3 loop reads CSVSGTITDTQYF. CDR3 DNA: TGCAGCGTCTCCGGGACGATCACAGATACGCAGTATTTT. V and J are TRBV29-1 and TRBJ2-3, with D perhaps matching TRBD1 or TRBD2 (5 bases each). The CDR3 runs to 13 residues. CDR1 and CDR2 from the germline V gene are SQVTM and ANQGSEA. V gave up 6 bases and J gave up 2 bases, with 12 bases separating them.

The chain is built from TRBV29-1 and TRBJ1-4; D gene ambiguous. V lost 7 bases and J lost 0, with 6 bases in between. The germline V gene encodes CDR1 SQVTM and CDR2 ANQGSEA. CDR3 length: 12 residues. The CDR3: CSAQATNEKLFF. CDR3 coding DNA: TGCAGCGCTCAGGCAACTAATGAAAAACTGTTTTTT.

This chain joins TRBV9 and TRBJ2-5; TRBD1 might be the D (5 bases). In germline, CDR1 is SGDLS, CDR2 YYNGEE. The CDR3 spans 15 residues. The ends were cut back, 1 base at V and 1 base at J, with 11 bases in the middle. The CDR3: CASSVLQGAQETQYF. CDR3 nucleotides: TGTGCCAGCAGCGTACTCCAAGGGGCCCAAGAGACCCAGTACTTC.

This chain connects TRBV7-2 to TRBJ2-3, with 7 bases matching TRBD1. The CDR3 is made up of 13 amino acids. CDR1 is SGHTA and CDR2 is FQGNSA in the germline V gene. Losses at the gene ends were 5 bases for V and 5 bases for J; bases not matched to a gene: 4. CDR3 sequence: CASSKNRGDTQYF. CDR3 coding DNA: TGTGCCAGCAGCAAAAACAGGGGAGATACGCAGTATTTT.

The sample holds one count of this clone. Distinct nucleotide sequences in the sample also encode this CDR3. V gene TRBV27 combines with J gene TRBJ1-5, with a tentative D call TRBD1 (5 bases). V lost 5 bases and J lost 6, with 11 bases in between. Germline CDR1 MNHEY, CDR2 SMNVEV (reference sequence). This CDR3 spans 13 amino acids. The DNA of the CDR3 is TGTGCCAGCAGTCGGGGAGGGGTTCAGCCCCAGCATTTT. Its protein product is CASSRGGVQPQHF.

The chain links TRBV30 to TRBJ1-6; D is perhaps TRBD1 (5 bases). V was trimmed by 0 bases and J by 7 bases, leaving 13 bases between them. Germline values: CDR1 GTSNPN, CDR2 SVGIG (reference sequence). This CDR3 is 15 amino acids long. The DNA of the CDR3 is TGTGCCTGGAGTGTACTGGGGACTTTGAATTCACCCCTCCACTTT. It specifies CAWSVLGTLNSPLHF. Combining the CDR3 with reference TRBV30 and TRBJ1-6 gives the whole variable domain SQTIHQWPATLVQPVGSPLSLECTVEGTSNPNLYWYRQAAGRGLQLLFYSVGIGQISSEVPQNLSASRPQDRQFILSSKKLLLSDSGFYLCAWSVLGTLNSPLHFGNGTRLTVT.

The V call is TRBV25-1, the J call TRBJ2-7; D is possibly TRBD1 (5 bases). V lost 4 bases and J lost 5, with 21 bases in between. Germline CDR1 MGHDK, CDR2 SYGVNS. This CDR3 is 16 amino acids long. CDR3 bases: TGTGCCAGCAGTGCCACTGTGGGGCGGCCTCAGAACGAGCAGTACTTC. This translates into CASSATVGRPQNEQYF.

The genes are TRBV5-1 and TRBJ1-2; D call uncertain. Germline V gives CDR1 SGHRS, CDR2 YFSETQ. V was pared by 1 base and J by 1 base, with 5 bases between. This CDR3 spans 13 amino acids. CDR3 in amino acids: CASSLSVNYGYTF. Written as DNA, the CDR3 is TGCGCCAGCAGCTTGTCGGTTAACTATGGCTACACCTTC.

The V call is TRBV6-6, the J call TRBJ1-5; 7 nucleotides line up with TRBD1. The CDR3 contains 16 residues. Germline lookup yields CDR1 MNHNY and CDR2 SVGAGI (reference sequence). The V gene end was trimmed by 0 bases and the J gene end by 3 bases; junction bases not matched to a gene: 5. CDR3 region: CASSYSPTGNNQPQHF. CDR3 sequence (DNA): TGTGCCAGCAGTTACTCCCCGACAGGGAACAATCAGCCCCAGCATTTT.

This chain uses TRBV2 with TRBJ1-3; weak D call: TRBD1 (6 bases). Germline CDR1 is SNHLY and CDR2 is FYNNEI. There are 15 residues in the CDR3. V dropped 6 bases and J dropped 3 bases, with 15 bases sitting between them. The CDR3 here is CASSGGGPHGNTIYF. The CDR3 coding sequence is TGTGCCAGCAGCGGAGGGGGGCCCCATGGAAACACCATATATTTT.

This chain links TRBV5-6 with TRBJ1-1; no definite D call. The CDR3 length is 15 residues. V was shortened by 5 bases and J by 1 base, with 15 bases between the two germline ends. The germline V gene has CDR1 SGHDT and CDR2 YYEEEE. The CDR3, as DNA: TGTGCCAGCAGTCAGAACGGCGGAAAGAACACTGAAGCTTTCTTT. Protein: CASSQNGGKNTEAFF.

The V call is TRBV7-3, the J call TRBJ2-5, with D uncertain. Germline V CDR1 and CDR2: SGHTA, FQGTGA. V lost 5 bases and J lost 5, with 12 bases in between. CDR3 length: 13 residues. The CDR3 reads CASSLSGPETQYF. CDR3 DNA: TGTGCCAGCAGCCTAAGTGGTCCGGAGACCCAGTACTTC.